One sample yielded the 21 T cell receptor beta chains listed below, sequenced in a study of CXCR3-negative and CXCR3-positive naive CD8 T cells. TRB cDNA libraries were made by UMI-labeled 5' RACE. TCRdb reprocessed the 5' RACE reads, with one entry per CDR3 protein and no DNA. This table holds fewer than 95,000 distinct CDR3 sequences. Sequencing was done on a sample of naive CXCR3- CD8+ T cells from blood. The subset: CD45RO-CCR7+CD27+CD95- naive CD8+ T cells lacking CXCR3 (TNR3-). All receptors come from a human donor in good health. Some clones in this sample may be carry-over from other donors' samples.

The V and J genes are TRBV29-1 and TRBJ2-6; TCRdb picks TRBD2, but there is no DNA to check that call. Looked up from germline, CDR1 is SQVTM and CDR2 is ANQGSEA. This CDR3 has 15 residues. CDR3 in amino acids: CSVGGGLSGANVLTF.

The rearrangement joins TRBV29-1 to TRBJ1-6; the D gene TCRdb calls, TRBD1, cannot be checked with no DNA. This CDR3 spans 13 amino acids. The germline gives CDR1 SQVTM, CDR2 ANQGSEA. The CDR3 here is CSVRQGASSPLHF.

The chain uses TRBV7-9 and TRBJ2-1; the TCRdb call, TRBD2, lacks DNA for checking. The CDR3 runs to 14 residues. The germline CDR1 and CDR2 sequences are SEHNR and FQNEAQ (reference sequence). CDR3 residues: CASSLGLAPREQFF.

The chain recombines TRBV5-5 with TRBJ2-1. From germline, CDR1 is SGHKS and CDR2 YYEKEE (reference sequence). CDR3 length: 14 residues. CDR3 residues: CASSFFYEESEQFF.

The chain uses TRBV29-1 and TRBJ2-2; the TCRdb D gene call, TRBD1, has no DNA to confirm it. CDR1 is SQVTM, CDR2 ANQGSEA, per germline. The CDR3 has 16 amino acids. CDR3 sequence reads: CSVEARDGANTGELFF.

The rearrangement joins TRBV27 to TRBJ2-7; TCRdb's assignment of TRBD2 cannot be checked, as there is no DNA. This CDR3 is built from 14 residues. The V gene's germline CDR1 is MNHEY and CDR2 SMNVEV (reference sequence). The CDR3 sequence: CASSPSGGAYEQYF.

The CDR3 here is CASSSGLAGGPTNTGELFF. This chain connects TRBV6-5 to TRBJ2-2; TCRdb proposes TRBD2, but this gene call is untestable without DNA. CDR1 and CDR2 (germline): MNHEY, SVGAGI. The CDR3 consists of 19 residues.

The chain uses TRBV4-2 and TRBJ1-3. The CDR3 is 11 residues long. Germline CDR1 reads LGHNA; CDR2 reads YNFKEQ. The CDR3 protein is CASSQDETIYF.

The chain combines TRBV7-9 with TRBJ2-1. CDR3 length equals 15 residues. Germline CDR1 reads SEHNR; CDR2 reads FQNEAQ (reference sequence). The CDR3 region is CASSEVQDLYNEQFF.

The rearrangement joins TRBV15 to TRBJ2-1; the TCRdb D gene call, TRBD2, has no DNA to confirm it. The CDR3 sequence is 18 residues long. The germline V gene encodes CDR1 LNHNV and CDR2 YYDKDF (reference sequence). The CDR3 loop reads CAPSGPGLAEPFYNEQFF.

The V and J genes are TRBV5-8 and TRBJ2-2; with no DNA, the TCRdb D assignment of TRBD1 cannot be verified. CDR1 is SGHTS, CDR2 YDEGEE, per germline. The CDR3 is 15 residues long. CDR3: CATLPASRGPGELFF.

V and J are TRBV7-8 and TRBJ2-7; TCRdb returns TRBD2, unconfirmable since there is no DNA. Germline V gene sequence: CDR1 SGHVS, CDR2 FQNEAQ. CDR3 size: 15 residues. The CDR3 sequence: CASSPSGELSYEQYF. Full variable domain (outside the CDR3, taken from reference TRBV7-8 and TRBJ2-7): GAGVSQSPRYKVAKRGQDVALRCDPISGHVSLFWYQQALGQGPEFLTYFQNEAQLDKSGLPSDRFFAERPEGSVSTLKIQRTQQEDSAVYLCASSPSGELSYEQYFGPGTRLTVT.

The chain joins TRBV12-5 to TRBJ2-3; TCRdb's D gene call, TRBD2, goes unchecked for lack of DNA. The CDR3 sequence is 13 residues long. Germline lookup yields CDR1 LGHNT and CDR2 FRNRAP. The CDR3 is CASGSPPADTQYF. The complete variable domain, with remaining parts taken from reference TRBV12-5 and TRBJ2-3, reads DARVTQTPRHKVTEMGQEVTMRCQPILGHNTVFWYRQTMMQGLELLAYFRNRAPLDDSGMPKDRFSAEMPDATLATLKIQPSEPRDSAVYFCASGSPPADTQYFGPGTRLTVL.

The chain has TRBV6-5 and TRBJ1-5; with no DNA, the TCRdb D assignment of TRBD1 cannot be verified. CDR3 size: 15 residues. Germline values: CDR1 MNHEY, CDR2 SVGAGI. The CDR3 loop reads CASSQGAASNQPQHF.

The chain is built from TRBV14 and TRBJ1-1; TCRdb's D call of TRBD1 is untestable without DNA. The germline CDR1 and CDR2 sequences are SGHDN and FVKESK. The CDR3 is made up of 16 amino acids. CDR3 region: CASSQVFDPQNTEAFF.

The gene calls are TRBV29-1 and TRBJ1-1. This CDR3 region has 13 residues. Germline values: CDR1 SQVTM, CDR2 ANQGSEA. The CDR3 protein is CSVAVGRLTEAFF. Drawing the rest from reference TRBV29-1 and TRBJ1-1, the complete variable domain is SAVISQKPSRDICQRGTSLTIQCQVDSQVTMMFWYRQQPGQSLTLIATANQGSEATYESGFVIDKFPISRPNLTFSTLTVSNMSPEDSSIYLCSVAVGRLTEAFFGQGTRLTVV.

The chain joins TRBV7-8 to TRBJ2-7. The CDR3 covers 14 residues. Germline CDR1 and CDR2: SGHVS and FQNEAQ. The CDR3 region is CASSLGIATYEQYF.

The rearrangement uses TRBV29-1 and TRBJ2-1. This CDR3 is 11 amino acids long. The V gene's germline CDR1 is SQVTM and CDR2 ANQGSEA. CDR3 region: CSPENDNEQFF.

This chain joins TRBV6-2 or TRBV6-3 and TRBJ1-2. CDR3 size: 14 residues. Germline lookup yields CDR1 MNHEY and CDR2 SVGEGT. CDR3 loop: CASRARVEFYGYTF.

The chain carries TRBV5-6 and TRBJ2-1; TCRdb returns TRBD1, unconfirmable since there is no DNA. In germline, CDR1 is SGHDT, CDR2 YYEEEE. The CDR3 spans 16 residues. CDR3 loop: CASSFLRRDRGNEQFF.

This chain's CDR3 is CSVVGAGDTQYF. V usage is TRBV29-1 and J usage is TRBJ2-3; lacking DNA, the TRBD1 call made by TCRdb goes unchecked. Germline lookup yields CDR1 SQVTM and CDR2 ANQGSEA. This CDR3 region has 12 residues.